The next 6 T cell receptor beta chains were all read from a single sample in a study of OX40 agonist ivuxolimab in advanced cancers. Some clones are missing from TCRdb's copy, which holds only in-frame ones; the method was immunoSEQ multiplex PCR. The table shows tens of thousands of clones, with almost 95% occurring only once. The sample in question was CD4+ or CD8+ T cells sorted from blood, obtained in a trial of the OX40 agonist ivuxolimab. These receptors came from an adult with an advanced solid tumor such as melanoma, head and neck, liver or kidney cancer.

J is TRBJ1-2 and V is TRBV2, with D unresolved. V was pared by 5 bases and J by 7 bases, with 11 bases between. Germline V gene lookup returns CDR1 SNHLY and CDR2 FYNNEI. The CDR3 consists of 12 residues. DNA for the CDR3: TGTGCCAGCAGTAGGGAAATGCGTGGCTACACCTTC. Translation gives CASSREMRGYTF.

This chain's CDR3 is CATRSGVEQPQHF. The CDR3, as DNA: TGTGCCACCCGGTCGGGGGTAGAACAGCCCCAGCATTTT. The genes are TRBV10-3 and TRBJ1-5; D is possibly TRBD1 (5 bases). V was trimmed by 10 bases and J by 7 bases, leaving 17 bases between them. The CDR3 length is 13 residues. Germline CDR1 and CDR2: ENHRY and SYGVKD.

V is TRBV28 and J is TRBJ2-1; 11 bases map to TRBD2. The V gene end was trimmed by 8 bases and the J gene end by 9 bases; junction bases not matched to a gene: 12. The CDR3 contains 15 residues. Germline loops: CDR1 MDHEN, CDR2 SYDVKM. The CDR3 spells CASGSLAGVASEQFF. The CDR3 coding sequence is TGTGCCAGCGGATCACTAGCGGGAGTAGCGAGTGAGCAGTTCTTC.

The chain is built from TRBV12-5 and TRBJ2-7; a possible D gene is TRBD2 (6 bases). Per the germline V gene, CDR1 is LGHNT and CDR2 is FRNRAP. Trimming shortened V by 3 bases and J by 4 bases, and 10 bases separated the two germline ends. The CDR3 runs to 13 residues. The DNA for the CDR3 is TGTGCTAGTGGTTTTTTGGGACTTTACGAGCAGTACTTC. Its protein is CASGFLGLYEQYF.

V gene TRBV5-6 combines with J gene TRBJ2-7; TRBD1 matches at 11 bases. The V gene end was trimmed by 2 bases and the J gene end by 7 bases; junction bases not matched to a gene: 8. The CDR3 contains 15 residues. CDR1 and CDR2 (germline): SGHDT, YYEEEE. The CDR3 region has the DNA TGTGCCAGCAGCTTAGCCGGACAGGGGGCTGGTGAGCAGTACTTC. It yields the protein CASSLAGQGAGEQYF.

This rearrangement joins TRBV19 to TRBJ1-2; no clear D gene. This CDR3 region has 14 residues. V gave up 8 bases and J gave up 5 bases, with 18 bases separating them. The germline V gene has CDR1 LNHDA and CDR2 SQIVND (reference sequence). The CDR3 DNA is TGTGCCAGTCTCCCTCATGGCGCTAGGTATGGCTACACCTTC. Translating it yields CASLPHGARYGYTF.